The 19 T cell receptor beta chains in this list originate from one sample, sequenced in a study of spatial heterogeneity in lung cancer. Time point in this sample: sample taken at primary tumor resection. In each case, whole RNA from tumor, nontumor lung or frozen PBMC was sequenced unsorted. One entry per CDR3 protein, called by TCRdb with MiXCR from the 5' RACE reads. The sample carries 9,500 to 14,000 distinct CDR3 sequences, less than 5% recorded once. Sequenced here: normal lung tissue next to the tumor, sampled at surgery. These receptors all come from a male donor with early-stage non-small cell lung cancer.

This clonotype occurred many times. The chain links TRBV24-1 to TRBJ1-2; TRBD1 matches 8 bases. V trimming: 7 bases; J trimming: 4 bases; junction bases outside the gene matches: 4. The length of the CDR3 is 13 residues. Germline V lookup: CDR1 KGHDR, CDR2 SFDVKD. CDR3 sequence reads: CATRDREGYGYTF. The DNA of the CDR3 is TGTGCCACCAGGGACAGGGAGGGCTATGGCTACACCTTC.

This clonotype is classed as medium-sized. This rearrangement joins TRBV12-3 or TRBV12-4 to TRBJ2-1; TRBD2 aligns across 7 bases. The CDR3 runs 14 residues. Germline trimming cut 3 bases from V and 5 bases from J; bases unmatched to any gene: 4. The CDR3 loop reads CASSFGTTNNEQFF. DNA of the CDR3: TGTGCCAGCAGTTTCGGGACTACCAACAATGAGCAGTTCTTC.

In its sample, this clonotype ranks as medium-sized. The chain uses TRBV6-6 and TRBJ1-4; no definite D call. The V and J ends lost 5 bases and 5 bases respectively, with 3 bases between them. Germline CDR1 is MNHNY and CDR2 is SVGAGI (reference sequence). The CDR3 is 11 residues long. The CDR3 region is CASSGNEKLFF. The CDR3 nucleotides read TGTGCCAGCAGTGGGAATGAAAAACTGTTTTTT.

This clonotype was detected ten times or more. The gene calls are TRBV29-1 and TRBJ1-6; 7 positions match TRBD1. CDR1 and CDR2 from the germline V gene are SQVTM and ANQGSEA. J was trimmed by 9 bases and V by 5 bases; bases with no gene match: 7. CDR3 length equals 13 residues. The CDR3 DNA sequence: TGCAGCGTTAGGACAGGAGGGGGTTCACCCCTCCACTTT. Translation gives CSVRTGGGSPLHF.

In its sample, this clonotype was seen many times. V is TRBV3-1 and J is TRBJ2-3; the D gene is possibly TRBD1 (6 bases). Between the trimmed V and J ends, which lost 2 bases and 5 bases, there was a span of 17 bases. CDR3 length: 16 residues. CDR1 is LGHDT, CDR2 YNNKEL, per germline (reference sequence). The CDR3 nucleotides are TGTGCCAGCAGCCAAACCAGGGGTATTGGAGGAGATACGCAGTATTTT. Translation: CASSQTRGIGGDTQYF.

This chain connects TRBV6-5 to TRBJ2-6, with no clear D. CDR1 MNHEY and CDR2 SVGAGI come from the germline V gene. CDR3 length: 15 residues. The V end lost 4 bases, the J end lost 0 bases, and 7 bases lay between the germline ends. The CDR3 region is CASSLVPSGANVLTF. The CDR3 region has the DNA TGTGCCAGCAGTTTGGTGCCCTCTGGGGCCAACGTCCTGACTTTC.

V is TRBV12-3 or TRBV12-4 and J is TRBJ2-1; D is ambiguous. With 3 bases removed from V and 0 bases from J, the gap between germline ends came to 6 bases. This CDR3 is 14 amino acids long. CDR3 residues: CASSFASSYNEQFF. The CDR3 region has the DNA TGTGCCAGCAGTTTTGCAAGCTCCTACAATGAGCAGTTCTTC.

This clonotype is labeled medium-sized. The chain has TRBV29-1 and TRBJ2-1; D remains unclear. Germline CDR1 is SQVTM and CDR2 is ANQGSEA. The germline V and J ends were trimmed by 3 bases and 0 bases, with 3 bases remaining between them. The CDR3 runs 12 residues. CDR3: CSVDASYNEQFF. CDR3 DNA sequence: TGCAGCGTTGACGCCTCCTACAATGAGCAGTTCTTC.

The V and J genes are TRBV14 and TRBJ2-5; 7 nucleotides match TRBD2. The trim removed 0 bases at V and 1 base at J, leaving 5 bases unmatched. This CDR3 is 16 amino acids long. Germline CDR1 and CDR2: SGHDN and FVKESK. The CDR3: CASSQERGGTQETQYF. CDR3 in DNA: TGTGCCAGCAGCCAAGAGAGGGGAGGGACCCAAGAGACCCAGTACTTC. Using reference TRBV14 and TRBJ2-5 for the parts outside the CDR3, the full variable domain is EAGVTQFPSHSVIEKGQTVTLRCDPISGHDNLYWYRRVMGKEIKFLLHFVKESKQDESGMPNNRFLAERTGGTYSTLKVQPAELEDSGVYFCASSQERGGTQETQYFGPGTRLLVL.

This clonotype was observed many times. This chain joins TRBV7-2 and TRBJ1-6; D is unresolved. V lost 10 bases, J lost 0 bases, and 16 bases lay in between. The CDR3 is 16 residues long. Germline V gives CDR1 SGHTA, CDR2 FQGNSA. The chain's CDR3 is CATAKFRSSYNSPLHF. For the CDR3, the DNA is TGTGCCACAGCGAAATTCCGGAGCTCCTATAATTCACCCCTCCACTTT.

The chain links TRBV20-1 to TRBJ2-3, with D maybe TRBD2 (5 bases). Germline values: CDR1 DFQATT, CDR2 SNEGSKA (reference sequence). The CDR3 length is 11 residues. V was clipped by 6 bases and J by 4 bases, with 8 bases between them. The CDR3 nucleotides read TGCAGTGCCGGGGTAGCAGATACGCAGTATTTT. Translating gives CSAGVADTQYF.

This clonotype has at least ten counts. The chain combines TRBV6-6 with TRBJ2-5; D is uncertain. Germline V gives CDR1 MNHNY, CDR2 SVGAGI (reference sequence). Trimming took off 2 bases at V and 4 bases at J, with 2 bases between the two ends. The CDR3 length is 11 residues. The CDR3 nucleotides are TGTGCCAGCAGTTACACAGAGACCCAGTACTTC. Amino acids: CASSYTETQYF.

Relative to its sample, this clonotype is medium-sized. DNA of the CDR3: TGTGCCAGCAGTTTATTCACAGGGGTCTCTGGGGCCAACGTCCTGACTTTC. It encodes CASSLFTGVSGANVLTF. The rearrangement links TRBV27 to TRBJ2-6, with 7 positions matching TRBD1. Germline CDR1 and CDR2: MNHEY and SMNVEV (reference sequence). V trimming: 1 base; J trimming: 0 bases; junction bases outside the gene matches: 3. The CDR3 extends over 17 amino acids.

This clonotype appeared many times. The chain combines TRBV7-2 with TRBJ1-6; D remains ambiguous. Germline V gene data show CDR1 as SGHTA and CDR2 as FQGNSA. Trimming pared 1 base from V and 3 bases from J, leaving 10 bases between. The CDR3 is 16 residues long. CDR3 in DNA: TGTGCCAGCAGCTTAGGAGACCGCTACTATAATTCACCCCTCCACTTT. This sequence encodes CASSLGDRYYNSPLHF.

This clonotype was detected many times. The chain couples TRBV29-1 to TRBJ1-2; maybe TRBD1 (5 bases). CDR1 and CDR2 from the germline V gene are SQVTM and ANQGSEA. The germline V and J ends were trimmed by 0 bases and 8 bases, with 16 bases remaining between them. The CDR3 contains 14 residues. CDR3 coding DNA: TGCAGCGTTGAAGATCCCACCGGGTGGGGGGGCTACACCTTC. This translates into CSVEDPTGWGGYTF.

The chain has TRBV30 and TRBJ2-3; 10 positions agree with TRBD2. Germline V CDR1 and CDR2: GTSNPN, SVGIG (reference sequence). The CDR3 has 15 residues. The junction had 5 bases not matched to a gene; V was cut back by 3 bases and J by 2 bases. The CDR3 region is CAWRQLAGYTDTQYF. CDR3 sequence (DNA): TGTGCCTGGAGACAACTAGCGGGGTACACAGATACGCAGTATTTT.

In its sample, this clonotype was seen many times. V gene TRBV5-1 combines with J gene TRBJ2-4; 16 bases match TRBD2. V lost 2 bases, J lost 7 bases, and 15 bases stayed unmatched. The germline V gene encodes CDR1 SGHRS and CDR2 YFSETQ. CDR3 length: 20 residues. In DNA form, the CDR3 reads TGCGCCAGCAGCTTAAACCCGGGACTAGCGGGAGGGGAAGCTAAGAACATTCAGTACTTC. Translation: CASSLNPGLAGGEAKNIQYF.

The table lists this clonotype with many counts. The rearrangement links TRBV11-2 to TRBJ2-6; 8 bases fit TRBD2. The germline gives CDR1 SGHAT, CDR2 FQNNGV. CDR3 length equals 18 residues. V shed 1 base, J shed 0 bases, and the junction held 5 bases outside the gene matches. CDR3 sequence: CASSLGPGTSSGANVLTF. CDR3 coding DNA: TGTGCCAGCAGCTTAGGACCAGGGACTAGCTCTGGGGCCAACGTCCTGACTTTC.

By its share, this clonotype is medium-sized. The DNA for the CDR3 is TGTGCCAGCAGCCCCGGACAGCTTCAGCCCCAGCATTTT. Protein sequence: CASSPGQLQPQHF. The rearrangement uses TRBV3-1 and TRBJ1-5, with D possibly being TRBD1 (6 bases). CDR3 length equals 13 residues. Germline V gene data show CDR1 as LGHDT and CDR2 as YNNKEL (reference sequence). V was trimmed by 4 bases and J by 6 bases, leaving 10 bases between them.